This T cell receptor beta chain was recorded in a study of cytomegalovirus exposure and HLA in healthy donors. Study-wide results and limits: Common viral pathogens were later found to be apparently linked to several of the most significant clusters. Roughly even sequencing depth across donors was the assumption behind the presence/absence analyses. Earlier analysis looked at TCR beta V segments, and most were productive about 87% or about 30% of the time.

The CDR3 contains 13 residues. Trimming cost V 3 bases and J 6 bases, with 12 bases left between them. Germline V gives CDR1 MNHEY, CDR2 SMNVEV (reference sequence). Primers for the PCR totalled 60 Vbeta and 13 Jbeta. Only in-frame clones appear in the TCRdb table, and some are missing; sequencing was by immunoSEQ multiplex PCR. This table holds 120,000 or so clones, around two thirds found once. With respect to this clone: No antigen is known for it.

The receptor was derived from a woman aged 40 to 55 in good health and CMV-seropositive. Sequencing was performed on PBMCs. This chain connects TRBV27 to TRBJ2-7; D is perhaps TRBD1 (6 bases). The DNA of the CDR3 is TGTGCCAGCAGTTTGGGCAGGGGTAGCGAGCAGTACTTC. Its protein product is CASSLGRGSEQYF.